The TCR beta chain under discussion was sequenced for a study of blood T cell repertoires in COVID-19. About the study: The United States, Italy and Spain were the sources of the acute and convalescent COVID-19 samples.

Enrollees, about 18 to 95 years old, lived in roughly 24 US areas. The study assigned cohorts using participant-reported clinical history. Germline values: CDR1 KGHSH, CDR2 LQKENI. The ends lost 6 bases at V and 5 bases at J; junction bases unmatched: 9. This CDR3 is built from 14 residues. Source study methods: Amplifying reference gene primers gave estimates of nucleated cell counts. Profiled with immunoSEQ multiplex PCR; TCRdb holds only in-frame clones, not every one. The V and J calls and the clone size are those of that table, but D and trimming were determined from the DNA. The table has about 190,000 clones, 84% seen once.

V is TRBV18 and J is TRBJ2-5; TRBD1 matches at 7 bases. This sequence originates from a woman in her 30s who had recovered from COVID-19. The sample taken for sequencing was PBMCs or T cells enriched from blood (not recorded which). For the CDR3, the DNA is TGTGCCAGCTCCCCAGGGGACAGAGGGGAGACCCAGTACTTC. Translation: CASSPGDRGETQYF.